One and the same sample provided the 22 T cell receptor beta chains below, sequenced in a study of blood T cells in healthy people across ages. Combining a sample-barcoded 5' primer with a J-beta primer mix, a second PCR ran for about 6 to 11 cycles. TCRdb re-called the 5' RACE reads with MiXCR, one entry per CDR3 protein. Seen here are hundreds of thousands of distinct CDR3 sequences, about 42% observed once, and the top ten hold 15% to 25%. Sequencing was performed on blood. The receptor source for this set is a man between 60 and 75 years old in good health.

V and J are TRBV20-1 and TRBJ2-1; TRBD2 matches at 9 bases. V dropped 6 bases and J dropped 7; count of bases not matched to a gene: 16. This CDR3 contains 16 residues. The germline V gene has CDR1 DFQATT and CDR2 SNEGSKA (reference sequence). The CDR3 region has the DNA TGCAGTGCCCCCCGCTTTGGGCGGGGGGGCCTGAATGAGCAGTTCTTC. Translation: CSAPRFGRGGLNEQFF.

The chain combines TRBV6-2 or TRBV6-3 with TRBJ2-7; D may match TRBD1 or TRBD2 (5 bases each). This CDR3 is built from 14 residues. CDR1 and CDR2 from the germline V gene are MNHEY and SVGEGT. Trimming cost V 6 bases and J 7 bases, with 19 bases left between them. As DNA, the CDR3 is TGTGCCAGCAGCTTCCGGGACGGGACGAGGGAGCAGTACTTC. It yields the protein CASSFRDGTREQYF.

This clonotype appeared a few times. The gene calls are TRBV7-2 and TRBJ1-5; TRBD1 matches 8 bases. CDR1 is SGHTA, CDR2 FQGNSA, per germline. The V and J ends lost 2 bases and 5 bases, in that order; junction bases with no gene match: 2. This CDR3 comprises 14 residues. The CDR3 DNA is TGTGCCAGCAGCTTAAACAGGGGGTATCAGCCCCAGCATTTT. Encoded protein: CASSLNRGYQPQHF.

As concerns this clonotype: In this CDR3 the conserved last residue, phenylalanine or tryptophan, is missing, so a read error is likely. The chain joins TRBV6-6 to TRBJ2-1; 12 bases line up with TRBD2. The CDR3 is made up of 16 amino acids. Germline lookup yields CDR1 MNHNY and CDR2 SVGAGI (reference sequence). The V gene end was trimmed by 4 bases and the J gene end by 7 bases; junction bases not matched to a gene: 8. Here the CDR3 DNA reads TGTGCCAGCAGTTTCCTAGGACTAGCGGGGAAGAATGAGCAGTTCTTA. Translation: CASSFLGLAGKNEQFL.

The sample holds many counts of this clonotype. The V call is TRBV3-1, the J call TRBJ1-4, with TRBD1 identical over 8 bases. The CDR3 has 17 residues. Trimming removed 3 bases from V and 3 bases from J; junction bases left unmatched: 9. CDR1 and CDR2 from the germline V gene are LGHDT and YNNKEL (reference sequence). This CDR3 reads CASSHETSTGANEKLFF. The CDR3 coding sequence is TGTGCCAGCAGCCACGAAACGTCGACAGGGGCTAATGAAAAACTGTTTTTT.

V is TRBV15 and J is TRBJ2-2; 8 bases fit TRBD2. CDR1 LNHNV and CDR2 YYDKDF come from the germline V gene (reference sequence). The CDR3 spans 15 residues. With 3 bases clipped from V and 5 bases from J, the junction kept 5 bases outside the gene matches. The CDR3 loop is CATSRDSGETGELFF. The CDR3 DNA follows: TGTGCCACCAGCAGGGATAGCGGGGAGACCGGGGAGCTGTTTTTT.

This rearrangement joins TRBV6-2 or TRBV6-3 to TRBJ2-4; TRBD2 aligns across 9 bases. TRBJ2-7 matches the DNA end more closely, so the J call is doubtful. The CDR3 runs 14 residues. Germline loops: CDR1 MNHEY, CDR2 SVGEGT. The CDR3 spells CASSYELAGYEQYF. Here the CDR3 DNA reads TGTGCCAGCAGTTACGAACTAGCGGGCTACGAGCAGTACTTC.

This chain uses TRBV12-3 or TRBV12-4 with TRBJ2-5; the D is unclear. V shed 4 bases and J shed 3 bases, with 15 bases lying between them. The CDR3 covers 15 residues. This CDR3 is CASSSRASDEETQYF. The CDR3 bases are TGTGCCAGCAGTTCAAGGGCCTCGGACGAAGAGACCCAGTACTTC.

This clonotype has a handful of counts. The V call is TRBV4-3, the J call TRBJ2-7; TRBD1 is a possible D gene (6 bases). CDR3 length: 15 amino acids. Germline V gives CDR1 LGHNA, CDR2 YSLEER. Between the trimmed V and J ends, which lost 0 bases and 1 base, there was a span of 10 bases. This chain's CDR3 is CASSQEVGHSYEQYF. Written as DNA, the CDR3 is TGCGCCAGCAGCCAAGAGGTGGGACATTCCTACGAGCAGTACTTC.

This chain joins TRBV4-3 and TRBJ2-3; no clear D. The CDR3 totals 13 residues. V was shortened by 0 bases and J by 11 bases, with 12 bases between the two germline ends. The germline V gene has CDR1 LGHNA and CDR2 YSLEER. In DNA, the CDR3 is TGCGCCAGCAGCCAAGAGGGCCAGAAGGGGCAGTATTTT. Translation: CASSQEGQKGQYF.

This chain connects TRBV24-1 to TRBJ2-2; 12 bases are shared with TRBD1. Unmatched junction bases numbered 6, after V lost 3 bases and J lost 2 bases. Germline lookup yields CDR1 KGHDR and CDR2 SFDVKD. The CDR3 covers 18 residues. The CDR3 DNA sequence: TGTGCCACCAGTGATCCACGGGACAGGGGGCCCAACACCGGGGAGCTGTTTTTT. Protein: CATSDPRDRGPNTGELFF.

This clonotype was seen a few times. The CDR3 nucleotides are TGTGCCAGCAGCGTTTCCGTAGGGAATGAGCAGTTCTTC. This codes for CASSVSVGNEQFF. The genes are TRBV9 and TRBJ2-1; D is unresolved. The CDR3 is 13 residues long. Germline CDR1 and CDR2: SGDLS and YYNGEE. V was cut by 2 bases and J by 7 bases, with 10 bases left in between.

V gene TRBV14 combines with J gene TRBJ1-1; 9 bases align to TRBD1. Germline values: CDR1 SGHDN, CDR2 FVKESK. The V segment lost 5 bases and the J segment 5 bases; nucleotides outside the gene matches: 6. The CDR3 length is 14 residues. CDR3 residues: CASSTTGGRTEAFF. CDR3 bases: TGTGCCAGCAGCACGACAGGGGGAAGGACTGAAGCTTTCTTT.

The sample holds a few counts of this clonotype. This rearrangement joins TRBV6-1 to TRBJ2-5, with D perhaps TRBD2 (6 bases). The CDR3 sequence is 16 residues long. The germline V gene has CDR1 MNHNS and CDR2 SASEGT. The germline V and J ends were trimmed by 3 bases and 4 bases, with 18 bases remaining between them. This CDR3 is CASSDRFYGGGETQYF. The CDR3 DNA reads TGTGCCAGCAGTGACAGGTTCTACGGGGGTGGAGAGACCCAGTACTTC.

The chain is built from TRBV21-1 and TRBJ2-5; TRBD1, the table's D call, was not compared with the DNA. TRBV21-1 is recorded as a pseudogene. The CDR3 consists of 11 residues. This CDR3 reads CASSNPARQYF. The CDR3 coding sequence is TGTGCCAGCAGCAACCCGGCAAGGCAGTACTTC.

This clonotype turned up a few times. The V and J genes are TRBV7-9 and TRBJ1-5; weak D call: TRBD1 (5 bases). V gave up 5 bases and J gave up 5 bases, with 10 bases separating them. The germline V gene encodes CDR1 SEHNR and CDR2 FQNEAQ (reference sequence). CDR3 size: 13 residues. As DNA, the CDR3 is TGTGCCAGCAGCGTCGGAGGGGATCAGCCCCAGCATTTT. Its protein product is CASSVGGDQPQHF. Based on the CDR3 plus reference TRBV7-9 and TRBJ1-5, the full variable domain is DTGVSQNPRHKITKRGQNVTFRCDPISEHNRLYWYRQTLGQGPEFLTYFQNEAQLEKSRLLSDRFSAERPKGSFSTLEIQRTEQGDSAMYLCASSVGGDQPQHFGDGTRLSIL.

Notes on this clonotype: A much larger clone lies one base from this, so it may be a read error. The V and J genes are TRBV29-1 and TRBJ2-1; 7 bases map to TRBD2. The J call may not be correct, given that the DNA end is closer to TRBJ2-7. Germline CDR1 is SQVTM and CDR2 is ANQGSEA. This CDR3 has 13 residues. The CDR3, as DNA: TGCAGCGTTGATGCTAGCGGATACAATGAGCAGTACTTC. Protein: CSVDASGYNEQYF.

This rearrangement joins TRBV10-3 to TRBJ2-5; the D gene is possibly TRBD1 (6 bases). Trimming removed 4 bases at V and 11 bases at J, with 20 bases between. CDR1 is ENHRY, CDR2 SYGVKD, per germline. There are 14 residues in the CDR3. CDR3 sequence reads: CAISGDRTGNEQYF. In nucleotides, the CDR3 is TGTGCCATCAGTGGAGACAGGACTGGGAATGAGCAGTACTTC.

This clonotype has just a few counts. The rearrangement uses TRBV12-3 or TRBV12-4 and TRBJ2-7; D possibly corresponds to TRBD2 (5 bases). V dropped 5 bases and J dropped 2 bases, with 13 bases sitting between them. The CDR3 sequence is 14 residues long. CDR3 sequence: CASSPASQTYEQYF. The CDR3 bases are TGTGCCAGCAGTCCTGCTAGCCAAACCTACGAGCAGTACTTC.

The genes are TRBV6-1 and TRBJ2-4; 7 bases are shared with TRBD2. The CDR3 contains 14 residues. Losses at the gene ends were 2 bases for V and 8 bases for J; bases not matched to a gene: 6. Germline V gives CDR1 MNHNS, CDR2 SASEGT. CDR3 in DNA: TGTGCCAGCAGTGAATGGGAGGGCTTGCACATTCAGTACTTC. Amino acid sequence: CASSEWEGLHIQYF.

This clonotype has only a few counts. This rearrangement joins TRBV28 to TRBJ2-7; D might be TRBD1 or TRBD2, each matching 6 bases. Germline V lookup: CDR1 MDHEN, CDR2 SYDVKM. Trimming removed 2 bases from V and 5 bases from J, with 19 bases in between. The CDR3 contains 16 residues. CDR3: CASSLGMIGGYHEQYF. In nucleotides, the CDR3 is TGTGCCAGCAGTTTAGGGATGATCGGGGGCTACCACGAGCAGTACTTC.

The chain carries TRBV12-3 or TRBV12-4 and TRBJ1-2; D is unresolved. Trimming stripped 3 bases from V and 4 bases from J, with 18 bases between. The length of the CDR3 is 16 residues. In DNA, the CDR3 is TGTGCCAGCAGTTTTGGCCCCCCGGGCGCTGGCTATGGCTACACCTTC. Translated, it gives CASSFGPPGAGYGYTF.